Below, 30 T cell receptor beta chains from the same sample are listed, as sequenced in a study of T cell repertoires in cytomegalovirus infection. These receptors have no known antigen. TCRdb re-derived calls from the reads in MiXCR, one entry per CDR3 protein. The repertoire holds 650,000 to 900,000 distinct CDR3 sequences, with just under 30% as singletons. Sequenced material: cultured CD8+ T cells from PBMCs, taken from culture after CMV antigen stimulation. These receptors were obtained from a human donor in good health (CMV status not recorded). Some clones in this sample may be carry-over from other donors' samples.

The genes are TRBV27 and TRBJ2-3; D is possibly TRBD1 or TRBD2 (5 bases each). The CDR3 contains 15 residues. The V gene lost 3 bases and the J gene lost 2 bases, with 12 bases spanning the gap. Looked up from germline, CDR1 is MNHEY and CDR2 is SMNVEV (reference sequence). CDR3 in amino acids: CASSFLSGLTDTQYF. CDR3 coding DNA: TGTGCCAGCAGTTTTCTATCGGGGCTCACAGATACGCAGTATTTT.

The chain carries TRBV12-3 or TRBV12-4 and TRBJ2-7; D not certain. The CDR3 is made up of 13 amino acids. Trimming stripped 5 bases from V and 7 bases from J, with 15 bases between. CDR3 sequence (DNA): TGTGCCAGCAGTGTTGGGCCTAATGGGGAGCAGTACGTC. The encoded protein is CASSVGPNGEQYV.

V is TRBV4-1 and J is TRBJ1-1; D unresolved. The ends were cut back, 5 bases at V and 1 base at J, with 11 bases in the middle. Germline V gene sequence: CDR1 MGHRA, CDR2 YSYEKL. CDR3 length: 14 amino acids. Here the CDR3 reads CASSYHSQNTEAFF. As DNA, the CDR3 is TGCGCCAGCAGCTATCACTCACAGAACACTGAAGCTTTCTTT.

This clonotype was recorded many times. The chain carries TRBV9 and TRBJ2-2; D might be TRBD2 (5 bases). CDR3 length equals 15 residues. CDR1 and CDR2 from the germline V gene are SGDLS and YYNGEE. V shed 4 bases and J shed 0 bases, with 10 bases lying between them. The CDR3 reads CASSPSGANTGELFF. The DNA of the CDR3 is TGTGCCAGCAGCCCGAGCGGAGCGAACACCGGGGAGCTGTTTTTT.

This clonotype showed up many times. This chain's CDR3 is CASSLADRLAGGYQETQYF. CDR3 DNA sequence: TGTGCCAGCAGCTTAGCGGATCGTCTAGCGGGGGGGTACCAAGAGACCCAGTACTTC. This chain links TRBV7-9 with TRBJ2-5; 12 bases fit TRBD2. This CDR3 comprises 19 residues. V lost 0 bases and J lost 0; bases outside the gene matches: 8. CDR1 and CDR2 (germline): SEHNR, FQNEAQ (reference sequence).

In DNA form, the CDR3 reads TGTGCCAGCTGGGGGGCGTCGAACACTGAAGCTTTCTTT. This translates into CASWGASNTEAFF. The rearrangement links TRBV10-3 to TRBJ1-1, with D perhaps matching TRBD1 (6 bases). There are 13 residues in the CDR3. Germline V lookup: CDR1 ENHRY, CDR2 SYGVKD. Deletions cut 10 bases from V and 1 base from J, with 13 bases between.

This clonotype was seen at least ten times. This chain connects TRBV7-8 to TRBJ1-1; unclear D gene. Trimming shortened V by 5 bases and J by 3 bases, and 22 bases separated the two germline ends. CDR1 is SGHVS, CDR2 FQNEAQ, per germline. CDR3 length: 17 amino acids. CDR3 loop: CASSPPIWRNRDTEAFF. CDR3 bases: TGTGCCAGCAGCCCACCTATTTGGAGAAATAGGGACACTGAAGCTTTCTTT.

This chain uses TRBV25-1 with TRBJ2-6; perhaps TRBD2 as D (6 bases). V was pared by 8 bases and J by 2 bases, with 10 bases between. Germline V gene lookup returns CDR1 MGHDK and CDR2 SYGVNS. The CDR3 contains 14 residues. In DNA, the CDR3 is TGTGCCAGCGGCCCGGGGGCTGGGGCCAACGTCCTGACTTTC. Its translation is CASGPGAGANVLTF.

This clonotype was seen a handful of times. The chain recombines TRBV6-2 or TRBV6-3 with TRBJ2-5; D gene uncertain. This CDR3 has 15 amino acids. Germline V gene lookup returns CDR1 MNHEY and CDR2 SVGEGT. V was cut by 2 bases and J by 0 bases, with 10 bases left in between. This chain's CDR3 is CASSYHGSYQETQYF. CDR3 in DNA: TGTGCCAGCAGTTACCACGGATCCTACCAAGAGACCCAGTACTTC.

The chain recombines TRBV14 with TRBJ1-6; D not certain. Germline CDR1 SGHDN, CDR2 FVKESK. The V gene lost 0 bases and the J gene lost 2 bases, with 8 bases spanning the gap. This CDR3 is built from 16 residues. For the CDR3, the DNA is TGTGCCAGCAGCCAAGAAGGGAACACCTATAATTCACCCCTCCACTTT. It yields the protein CASSQEGNTYNSPLHF.

This clonotype was counted between two and nine times. The chain has TRBV5-6 and TRBJ2-3; 12 bases align to TRBD1. This CDR3 is built from 15 residues. Per the germline V gene, CDR1 is SGHDT and CDR2 is YYEEEE. Trimming took 3 bases from V and 5 from J; bases not matched to a gene: 4. Written as DNA, the CDR3 is TGTGCCAGCAGCTCGGGACAGGGGGCAGGAGATACGCAGTATTTT. Translated: CASSSGQGAGDTQYF.

The chain links TRBV7-8 to TRBJ1-5; 7 bases line up with TRBD1. Germline V gene sequence: CDR1 SGHVS, CDR2 FQNEAQ. V trimming: 5 bases; J trimming: 8 bases; junction bases outside the gene matches: 15. This CDR3 is 16 amino acids long. The CDR3 reads CASSPSPDRPYEPQHF. In DNA form, the CDR3 reads TGTGCCAGCAGCCCTAGCCCGGACAGGCCTTATGAGCCCCAGCATTTT.

The rearrangement links TRBV7-9 to TRBJ1-4, with TRBD1 as a possible D gene (5 bases). V dropped 7 bases and J dropped 7 bases, with 10 bases sitting between them. Germline V gene lookup returns CDR1 SEHNR and CDR2 FQNEAQ (reference sequence). CDR3 length equals 12 residues. The CDR3 DNA sequence: TGTGCCAGCAAAGGGGAGGGTGAAAAACTGTTTTTT. It is translated as CASKGEGEKLFF. The variable domain in full, with the rest retrieved from reference TRBV7-9 and TRBJ1-4, is DTGVSQNPRHKITKRGQNVTFRCDPISEHNRLYWYRQTLGQGPEFLTYFQNEAQLEKSRLLSDRFSAERPKGSFSTLEIQRTEQGDSAMYLCASKGEGEKLFFGSGTQLSVL.

This sequence joins TRBV6-5 and TRBJ1-2; D is ambiguous. CDR3 length equals 15 residues. Trimming pared 0 bases from V and 5 bases from J, leaving 13 bases between. Germline CDR1 and CDR2: MNHEY and SVGAGI. The CDR3 sequence is CASSYSPEGGYGYTF. The CDR3 coding sequence is TGTGCCAGCAGTTACTCCCCGGAGGGAGGGTATGGCTACACCTTC.

This clonotype was counted ten times or more. J is TRBJ2-7 and V is TRBV7-6; 7 nucleotides agree with TRBD1. Per germline, CDR1 SGHVS and CDR2 FNYEAQ. This CDR3 has 14 amino acids. The V and J ends lost 4 bases and 0 bases, in that order; junction bases with no gene match: 3. Here the CDR3 DNA reads TGTGCCAGCAGCTCGACAGGGCCCTCCTACGAGCAGTACTTC. Its protein is CASSSTGPSYEQYF.

A few counts support this clonotype. The chain is built from TRBV4-3 and TRBJ2-2, with 7 bases lining up with TRBD1. The CDR3 covers 16 residues. V was pared by 0 bases and J by 5 bases, with 6 bases of the junction left unmatched. The germline gives CDR1 LGHNA, CDR2 YSLEER. CDR3 residues: CASSQDRTGWTGELFF. CDR3 coding DNA: TGCGCCAGCAGCCAAGATAGGACAGGTTGGACCGGGGAGCTGTTTTTT.

This clonotype came up a few times. The chain employs TRBV6-5 and TRBJ1-5; D call uncertain. Germline loops: CDR1 MNHEY, CDR2 SVGAGI. Trimming took off 0 bases at V and 4 bases at J, with 7 bases between the two ends. This CDR3 is built from 14 residues. The CDR3 region has the DNA TGTGCCAGCAGTTACTCAGGGCCGAATCAGCCCCAGCATTTT. Amino acid sequence: CASSYSGPNQPQHF.

The gene calls are TRBV5-4 and TRBJ2-3, with TRBD2 matching over 9 bases. The V and J ends lost 10 bases and 6 bases, in that order; junction bases with no gene match: 12. CDR1 and CDR2 (germline): SGHNT, YYREEE (reference sequence). The CDR3 length is 14 residues. CDR3 residues: CAALGSGGPDTQYF. The CDR3 DNA reads as TGTGCCGCCTTAGGGAGCGGGGGGCCCGATACGCAGTATTTT. Full variable domain (remainder filled in from reference TRBV5-4 and TRBJ2-3): ETGVTQSPTHLIKTRGQQVTLRCSSQSGHNTVSWYQQALGQGPQFIFQYYREEENGRGNFPPRFSGLQFPNYSSELNVNALELDDSALYLCAALGSGGPDTQYFGPGTRLTVL.

At least ten counts were recorded for this clonotype. The chain combines TRBV7-6 with TRBJ2-1; 14 bases match TRBD2. The CDR3 consists of 16 residues. V shed 5 bases and J 7 bases; nucleotides not matched to a gene: 7. Germline assignment: CDR1 SGHVS and CDR2 FNYEAQ. CDR3 sequence (DNA): TGTGCCAGCAGCCCCCGGACTAGCGGGGGGAAGAATGAGCAGTTCTTC. Translation gives CASSPRTSGGKNEQFF.

This chain connects TRBV20-1 to TRBJ2-3; D is unresolved. CDR3 length: 14 residues. The germline V and J ends were trimmed by 0 bases and 6 bases, with 13 bases remaining between them. Per the germline V gene, CDR1 is DFQATT and CDR2 is SNEGSKA (reference sequence). The DNA for the CDR3 is TGCAGTGCTAGAGATCGCGCGGCCTGGGATACGCAGTATTTT. Protein product: CSARDRAAWDTQYF.

This clonotype was counted a few times. The CDR3 DNA is TGTGCCAGCGCAGCAAGGGGACAGCCTGAAGCTTTCTTT. Translation gives CASAARGQPEAFF. This rearrangement joins TRBV25-1 to TRBJ1-1, with TRBD1 identical over 7 bases. This CDR3 contains 13 residues. The germline V gene encodes CDR1 MGHDK and CDR2 SYGVNS. Germline trimming cut 8 bases from V and 6 bases from J; bases unmatched to any gene: 9.

This clonotype was detected only a few times. The chain has TRBV15 and TRBJ2-1, with 9 nucleotides matching TRBD1. This CDR3 comprises 14 residues. The V and J ends lost 8 bases and 9 bases, in that order; junction bases with no gene match: 11. Germline V gene sequence: CDR1 LNHNV, CDR2 YYDKDF (reference sequence). The CDR3 sequence: CATAGTGSPPEQFF. In nucleotides, the CDR3 is TGTGCCACCGCCGGGACAGGGTCACCACCTGAGCAGTTCTTC. Supplemented by reference TRBV15 and TRBJ2-1, the full variable domain reads DAMVIQNPRYQVTQFGKPVTLSCSQTLNHNVMYWYQQKSSQAPKLLFHYYDKDFNNEADTPDNFQSRRPNTSFCFLDIRSPGLGDTAMYLCATAGTGSPPEQFFGPGTRLTVL.

The chain joins TRBV10-2 to TRBJ1-1; weak D call: TRBD1 (5 bases). The CDR3 spans 12 residues. Germline V gene sequence: CDR1 WSHSY, CDR2 SAAADI. Deletions cut 8 bases from V and 5 bases from J, with 12 bases between. In DNA form, the CDR3 reads TGCGCCAGCCTACTCGGGGGAACTGAAGCTTTCTTT. Translation: CASLLGGTEAFF.

The V and J genes are TRBV28 and TRBJ2-5, with D possibly matching TRBD1 (6 bases). Per germline, CDR1 MDHEN and CDR2 SYDVKM. The CDR3 spans 13 residues. The germline V and J ends were trimmed by 0 bases and 7 bases, with 9 bases remaining between them. The CDR3 nucleotides are TGTGCCAGCAGTTTATGGGGGGCCTTGACCCAGTACTTC. Protein: CASSLWGALTQYF.

This clonotype appeared a few times. This rearrangement joins TRBV7-6 to TRBJ1-3; D not resolved. This CDR3 is 13 amino acids long. Germline V gene lookup returns CDR1 SGHVS and CDR2 FNYEAQ. Trimming cost V 2 bases and J 3 bases, with 5 bases left between them. This CDR3 reads CASSLSNGNTIYF. The CDR3 region has the DNA TGTGCCAGCAGCTTAAGCAATGGAAACACCATATATTTT.

The genes are TRBV6-1 and TRBJ2-5; TRBD1 is a possible D gene (6 bases). Per germline, CDR1 MNHNS and CDR2 SASEGT. The CDR3 is 15 residues long. V was cut by 7 bases and J by 5 bases, with 20 bases left in between. The CDR3 spells CASKRMSQGRETQYF. The CDR3 DNA reads TGTGCCAGCAAGAGAATGTCCCAGGGGCGGGAGACCCAGTACTTC.

V gene TRBV27 combines with J gene TRBJ2-1; 9 bases match TRBD2. This CDR3 region has 15 residues. After removal of 6 bases from V and 4 bases from J, the junction contained 7 bases not matched to a gene. Germline CDR1 is MNHEY and CDR2 is SMNVEV (reference sequence). The CDR3 sequence: CASSTPSGKYNEQFF. The DNA of the CDR3 is TGTGCCAGCAGCACCCCTAGCGGGAAATACAATGAGCAGTTCTTC.

V and J are TRBV6-4 and TRBJ2-2; 9 nucleotides match TRBD2. Germline trimming cut 3 bases from V and 4 bases from J; bases unmatched to any gene: 9. The CDR3 contains 17 residues. The germline V gene encodes CDR1 MRHNA and CDR2 SNTAGT. CDR3 DNA: TGTGCCAGCAGTGAGACAGCTGAACTAGCGGGCACCGGGGAGCTGTTTTTT. Translation gives CASSETAELAGTGELFF.

This chain uses TRBV27 with TRBJ1-4, with D possibly TRBD1 on 5 matching bases. V was pared by 2 bases and J by 8 bases, with 9 bases between. This CDR3 is 13 amino acids long. Germline-derived CDR1 and CDR2 are MNHEY and SMNVEV (reference sequence). CDR3 region: CASSLRGFEKLFF. The CDR3 coding sequence is TGTGCCAGCAGTTTACGGGGGTTCGAAAAACTGTTTTTT.

For the CDR3, the DNA is TGCGCCAGCAGCCAAGAAAGCGGGGACTACACCTACAATGAGCAGTTCTTC. Its protein product is CASSQESGDYTYNEQFF. V gene TRBV4-3 combines with J gene TRBJ2-1, with 7 positions matching TRBD2. The CDR3 has 17 amino acids. V lost 0 bases to trimming and J lost 2 bases; unmatched junction nucleotides: 7. CDR1 is LGHNA and CDR2 is YSLEER in the germline V gene.